This note documents a single T cell receptor beta chain sequence. Sequencing relied on immunoSEQ assay v3.0, run at survey level. TCRdb's copy holds only in-frame clones and misses some; the assay was immunoSEQ multiplex PCR. The table has 20,000 to 25,000 clones, around four fifths seen once. The V and J ends lost 5 bases and 11 bases respectively, with 12 bases between them. This CDR3 has 12 residues. Germline V lookup: CDR1 LNHDA, CDR2 SQIVND (reference sequence). The source of the sample is a study of long-term antiretroviral therapy in people with HIV. The chain joins TRBV19 to TRBJ1-4, with no clear D. This TCR derives from a middle-aged man with HIV. The sample here was unsorted PBMCs, taken 1.6 years after starting antiretroviral therapy. The CDR3 DNA sequence: TGTGCCAGTAGTGAGGACGTCCGGAAACTGTTTTTT. It is translated as CASSEDVRKLFF.